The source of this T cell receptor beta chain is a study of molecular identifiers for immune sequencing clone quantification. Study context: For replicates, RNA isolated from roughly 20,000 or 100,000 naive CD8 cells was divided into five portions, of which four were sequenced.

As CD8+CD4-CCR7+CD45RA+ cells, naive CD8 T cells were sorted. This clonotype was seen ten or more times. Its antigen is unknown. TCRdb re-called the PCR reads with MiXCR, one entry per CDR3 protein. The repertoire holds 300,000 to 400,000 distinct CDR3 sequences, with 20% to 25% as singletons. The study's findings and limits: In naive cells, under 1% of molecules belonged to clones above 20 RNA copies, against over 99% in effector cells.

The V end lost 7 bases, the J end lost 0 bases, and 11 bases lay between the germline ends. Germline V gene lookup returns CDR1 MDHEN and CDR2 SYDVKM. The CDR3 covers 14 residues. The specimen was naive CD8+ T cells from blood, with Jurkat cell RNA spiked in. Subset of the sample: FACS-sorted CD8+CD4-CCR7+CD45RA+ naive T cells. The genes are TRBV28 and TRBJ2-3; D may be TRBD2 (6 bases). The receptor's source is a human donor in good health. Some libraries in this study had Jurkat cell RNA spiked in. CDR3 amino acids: CASMGGMSTDTQYF. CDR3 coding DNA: TGTGCCAGCATGGGCGGGATGAGCACAGATACGCAGTATTTT.